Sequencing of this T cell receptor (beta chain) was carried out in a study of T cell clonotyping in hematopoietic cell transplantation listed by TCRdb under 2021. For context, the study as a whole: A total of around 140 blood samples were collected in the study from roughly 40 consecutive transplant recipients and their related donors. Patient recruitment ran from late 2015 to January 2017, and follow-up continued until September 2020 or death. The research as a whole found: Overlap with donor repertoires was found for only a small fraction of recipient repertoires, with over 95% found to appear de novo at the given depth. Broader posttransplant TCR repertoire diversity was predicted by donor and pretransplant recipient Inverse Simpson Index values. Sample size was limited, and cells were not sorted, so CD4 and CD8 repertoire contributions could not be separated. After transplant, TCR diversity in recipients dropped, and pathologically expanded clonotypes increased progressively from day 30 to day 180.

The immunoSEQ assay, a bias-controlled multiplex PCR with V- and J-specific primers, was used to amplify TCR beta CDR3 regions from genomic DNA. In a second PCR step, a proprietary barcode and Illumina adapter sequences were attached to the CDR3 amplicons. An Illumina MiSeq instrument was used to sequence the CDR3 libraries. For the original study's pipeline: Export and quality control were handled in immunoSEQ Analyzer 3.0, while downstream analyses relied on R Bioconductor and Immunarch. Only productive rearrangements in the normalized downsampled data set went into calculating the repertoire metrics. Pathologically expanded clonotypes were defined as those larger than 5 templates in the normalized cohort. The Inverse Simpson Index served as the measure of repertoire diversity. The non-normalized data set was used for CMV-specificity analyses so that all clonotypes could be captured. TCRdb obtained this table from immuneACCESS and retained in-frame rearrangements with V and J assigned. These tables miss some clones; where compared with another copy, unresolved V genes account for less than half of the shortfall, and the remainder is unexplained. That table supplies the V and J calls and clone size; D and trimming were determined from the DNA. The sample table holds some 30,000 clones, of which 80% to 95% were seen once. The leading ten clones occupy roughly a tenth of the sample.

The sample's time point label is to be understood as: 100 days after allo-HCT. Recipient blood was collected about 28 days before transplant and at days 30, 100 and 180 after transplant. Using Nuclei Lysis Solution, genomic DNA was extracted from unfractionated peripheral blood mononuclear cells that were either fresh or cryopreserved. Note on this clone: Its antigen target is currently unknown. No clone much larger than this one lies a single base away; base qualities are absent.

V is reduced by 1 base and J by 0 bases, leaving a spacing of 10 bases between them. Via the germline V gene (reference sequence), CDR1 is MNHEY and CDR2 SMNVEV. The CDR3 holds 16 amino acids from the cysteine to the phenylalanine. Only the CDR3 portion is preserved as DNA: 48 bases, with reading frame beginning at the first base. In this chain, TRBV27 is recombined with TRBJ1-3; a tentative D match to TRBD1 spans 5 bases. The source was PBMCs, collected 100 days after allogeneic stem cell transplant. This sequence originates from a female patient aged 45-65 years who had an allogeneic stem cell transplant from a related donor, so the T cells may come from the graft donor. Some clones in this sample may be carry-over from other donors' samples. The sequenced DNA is TGTGCCAGCAGTTTATACGGAGGGGACTCTGGAAACACCATATATTTT. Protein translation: CASSLYGGDSGNTIYF.